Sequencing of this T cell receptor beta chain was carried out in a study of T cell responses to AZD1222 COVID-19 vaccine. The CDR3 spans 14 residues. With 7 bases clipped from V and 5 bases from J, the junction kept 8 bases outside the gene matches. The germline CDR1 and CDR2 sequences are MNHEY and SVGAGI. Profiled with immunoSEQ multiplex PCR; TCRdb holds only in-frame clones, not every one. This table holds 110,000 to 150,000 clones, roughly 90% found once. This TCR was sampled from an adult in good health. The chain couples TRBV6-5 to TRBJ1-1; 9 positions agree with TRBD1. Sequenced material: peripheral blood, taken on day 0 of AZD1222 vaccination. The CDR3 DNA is TGTGCCAGCAAACCACAGGGGGCAGGGACTGAAGCTTTCTTT. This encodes CASKPQGAGTEAFF.